The T cell receptor (beta chain) described here comes from a study of blood T cells in healthy people across ages. Findings and caveats of the study: Percentage of naive T cells showed a strong correlation with TCR beta diversity.

Then a second PCR, running about 6 to 11 cycles, was carried out with a sample-barcoded 5' primer and a J-beta primer mix. From the 5' RACE reads, TCRdb called clonotypes with MiXCR, one entry per CDR3 protein. Counted here are 1.5 million to 2 million distinct CDR3 sequences, more than 35% occurring once; the ten biggest clones make up more than 20%. As regards this clonotype: No antigen is known for it.

Germline CDR1 is ENHRY and CDR2 is SYGVKD. The V gene end was trimmed by 7 bases and the J gene end by 2 bases; junction bases not matched to a gene: 13. CDR3 length: 16 residues. The sequence came from a human donor in good health. Input material: blood. This chain links TRBV10-3 with TRBJ1-2; 7 bases align to TRBD1. The CDR3 sequence is CAITTPGDSANYGYTF. The DNA of the CDR3 is TGTGCCATCACTACCCCCGGGGACAGTGCCAACTATGGCTACACCTTC.